These T cell receptor beta chains were read from a single sample in a study of CD8+CD57+ T cells in acquired aplastic anemia. Via MiXCR, TCRdb re-called the reads, giving one row per CDR3 protein. The data show hundreds of thousands of distinct CDR3 sequences, roughly 50% seen once. The sequenced sample was sorted CD4+, CD8+, or CD8+CD57+ T cells (not recorded which) from PBMCs. The receptors were sampled from a human donor with aplastic anemia. CDR3s include the opening cysteine and the closing phenylalanine or tryptophan. Each record gives: CDR3 DNA, CDR3 protein, CDR3 length, D gene, V gene, J gene, clone size. A D gene is named only where the DNA matches it firmly. Rows give clone size only sometimes, using once, few, many, or a class for an expanded clone.

TGTGCCAGCAGCGCAAGGACGGGGATGGACACAGATACGCAGTATTTT	CASSARTGMDTDTQYF	16	-	TRBV5-4	TRBJ2-3	many
TGTGCCAGCAGCCCCAGACCCGATGAAAAACTGTTTTTT	CASSPRPDEKLFF	13	-	TRBV3-1	TRBJ1-4	few
TGTGCCAGCAGCTTAAATAGCAATGAGCAGTTCTTC	CASSLNSNEQFF	12	-	TRBV13	TRBJ2-1	-
TGTGCCAGCAGCCCCGATTCACCCCTCCACTTT	CASSPDSPLHF	11	-	TRBV7-9	TRBJ1-6	-
TGTGCCAGCAGTGAAGACCGGACAGCTCCTAATGAAAAACTGTTTTTT	CASSEDRTAPNEKLFF	16	-	TRBV6-1	TRBJ1-4	many
TGTGCCAGCAGCTTAGGACGCCGGGGGAACACCGGGGAGCTGTTTTTT	CASSLGRRGNTGELFF	16	-	TRBV11-3	TRBJ2-2	many
TGTGCCAGCAGCTTACAGGGGATCGGCTATGGCTACACCTTC	CASSLQGIGYGYTF	14	-	TRBV7-9	TRBJ1-2	-
TGTGCCATCAAGGCAGGGGAGTCCTACGAGCAGTACTTC	CAIKAGESYEQYF	13	-	TRBV10-3	TRBJ2-7	-
TGCGCCAGCAGCCAGTACGGGACAGGGGATAGCGAGCAGTACTTC	CASSQYGTGDSEQYF	15	TRBD1	TRBV5-1	TRBJ2-7	few
TGCGCCAGCAGCCATCAACGGACAGGGCCTAATGAAAAACTGTTTTTT	CASSHQRTGPNEKLFF	16	TRBD1	TRBV5-1	TRBJ1-4	many
TGCAGTGCTATCCCAAAGGGCAACTATGGCTACACCTTC	CSAIPKGNYGYTF	13	-	TRBV20-1	TRBJ1-2	-
TGTGCCAGCAGCTTCCGGGGGGAGAACGAGCAGTACTTC	CASSFRGENEQYF	13	TRBD2	TRBV7-2	TRBJ2-7	-
TGCAGCGTTGCAGAGACAGGGATTGAAAAACTGTTTTTT	CSVAETGIEKLFF	13	TRBD1	TRBV29-1	TRBJ1-4	many
TGCGCCAGCAGCCAAGGGAGGCGGGGGGGCCTTCAAGAGACCCAGTACTTC	CASSQGRRGGLQETQYF	17	TRBD2	TRBV4-1	TRBJ2-5	-
TGCAGTGCTAGAAACCCGGGACAGGGTGGTCAGCCCCAGCATTTT	CSARNPGQGGQPQHF	15	TRBD1	TRBV20-1	TRBJ1-5	few
TGCGCCAGCAGCCAGGATCAGGGGCTTGACTATGGCTACACCTTC	CASSQDQGLDYGYTF	15	-	TRBV4-1	TRBJ1-2	-
TGTGCCAGCAGCGTCGGGACTAGCGGGGAGCTGTTTTTT	CASSVGTSGELFF	13	TRBD2	TRBV9	TRBJ2-2	few
TGTGCCAGCAGCTTAACTCTGGCCGGGGGACTGGAGGCCAACGTCCTGACTTTC	CASSLTLAGGLEANVLTF	18	-	TRBV7-3	TRBJ2-6	-
TGTGCCAGCAGCGTAGGGACAGAAGAGACCCAGTACTTC	CASSVGTEETQYF	13	-	TRBV9	TRBJ2-5	many
TGTGCCAGCAGCTCCGGGACAGCATACACAGATACGCAGTATTTT	CASSSGTAYTDTQYF	15	TRBD1	TRBV7-7	TRBJ2-3	-
TGTGCCAGCGGGGGGAGGGGGGCCAACGTCCTGACTTTC	CASGGRGANVLTF	13	-	TRBV7-9	TRBJ2-6	-
TGTGCCAGCTATGCTCTAGGGAACACTGAAGCTTTCTTT	CASYALGNTEAFF	13	-	TRBV25-1	TRBJ1-1	many
TGCGCCACCGGGACAGGGGGAAATTCACCCCTCCACTTT	CATGTGGNSPLHF	13	TRBD1	TRBV5-1	TRBJ1-6	-
TGCGCCAGCAGCCAGTACGGGACAGGGCTGGATTCACCCCTCCACTTT	CASSQYGTGLDSPLHF	16	TRBD1	TRBV5-1	TRBJ1-6	-
TGTGCCAGCAGTGAATCTCAGTGGGGCTATGGCTACACCTTC	CASSESQWGYGYTF	14	-	TRBV2	TRBJ1-2	many
TGTGCCAGCAGTTCCGGCAGAAGGTCCTACGAGCAGTACTTC	CASSSGRRSYEQYF	14	-	TRBV12-3/TRBV12-4	TRBJ2-7	-
TGTGCTAGTGGCCATAGACAGGGCCCAACTAATGAAAAACTGTTTTTT	CASGHRQGPTNEKLFF	16	TRBD1	TRBV12-5	TRBJ1-4	many
TGTGCCAGCTTGAAGGTGGGGAAGAATTCACCCCTCCACTTT	CASLKVGKNSPLHF	14	-	TRBV5-8	TRBJ1-6	few
TGTGCCAGCAGCCCGGGGTACAGCAATCAGCCCCAGCATTTT	CASSPGYSNQPQHF	14	-	TRBV25-1	TRBJ1-5	many
TGTGCCAGCAGCTCGACCGGCGGTCACTATGGCTACACCTTC	CASSSTGGHYGYTF	14	-	TRBV7-9	TRBJ1-2	many
TGTGCCAGCAGTACAACAGGGGGATATGGCTACACCTTC	CASSTTGGYGYTF	13	TRBD1	TRBV27	TRBJ1-2	-
TGTGCCAGCAGTTCTGGACAGAATTTGAACACTGAAGCTTTCTTT	CASSSGQNLNTEAFF	15	-	TRBV12-3/TRBV12-4	TRBJ1-1	many
TGTGCCAGCAGCTTGGCCACCGGGACTAGCGCAACCAATGAGCAGTTCTTC	CASSLATGTSATNEQFF	17	TRBD2	TRBV5-8	TRBJ2-1	-
TGTGCCAGTAGCACGGGGGGGAGAACTGAAGCTTTCTTT	CASSTGGRTEAFF	13	-	TRBV19	TRBJ1-1	-
TGTGCCAGGGACGAGCAGTACTTC	CARDEQYF	8	-	TRBV7-9	TRBJ2-7	many